The rows below give T cell receptor beta chains drawn from one sample of a study of human thymus T cells. Measured with immunoSEQ multiplex PCR; TCRdb has only the in-frame clones, and not every one. The sample records approximately 70,000 clones, 85% to 95% being singletons. The material sequenced was thymus tissue. These TCRs come from a girl in the first two years of life with a congenital heart defect but otherwise immunologically healthy. Both conserved end residues are part of each CDR3. D genes are given only for firm matches. The listing skips clone size in some rows; elsewhere it reads once, few, many or a size class.

j_call v_call clone_size d_call cdr3_aa cdr3_nt
TRBJ2-1 TRBV4-3 NA TRBD1 CASSHREIGQGTHNEQFF TGCGCCAGCAGCCACCGAGAAATTGGACAGGGGACTCACAATGAGCAGTTCTTC
TRBJ1-2 TRBV19 NA TRBD1 CASKTGGNGYTF TGTGCCTCCAAGACAGGGGGCAATGGCTACACCTTC
TRBJ2-3 TRBV18 NA TRBD2 CASSPPVSLAGGPGTDTQYF TGTGCCAGCTCACCACCCGTTTCTCTAGCGGGAGGGCCGGGCACAGATACGCAGTATTTT
TRBJ1-2 TRBV29-1 NA NA CSVEDLREQSGYGYTF TGCAGCGTTGAAGATCTTCGGGAACAGAGCGGCTATGGCTACACCTTC
TRBJ2-7 TRBV18 NA TRBD2 CASSPGVMLAGTSYEQYF TGTGCCAGCTCACCTGGGGTGATGCTAGCGGGAACGTCCTACGAGCAGTACTTC
TRBJ2-5 TRBV6-5 NA TRBD1 CASSYRDSLGETQYF TGTGCCAGCAGTTACCGGGACAGCTTGGGGGAGACCCAGTACTTC
TRBJ1-5 TRBV19 NA NA CASSIRRDGQRTNQPQHF TGTGCCAGTAGTATTAGGAGGGATGGACAGCGCACCAATCAGCCCCAGCATTTT
TRBJ1-2 TRBV12-5 NA NA CASGFWVNYGYTF TGTGCTAGTGGTTTTTGGGTTAACTATGGCTACACCTTC
TRBJ1-4 TRBV28 NA NA CASSPTGTDNEKLFF TGTGCCAGCAGCCCAACAGGGACCGATAATGAAAAACTGTTTTTT
TRBJ2-5 TRBV10-2 once TRBD2 CASSPVRVAGFQETQYF TGCGCCAGCAGCCCCGTCCGTGTAGCGGGGTTCCAAGAGACCCAGTACTTC
TRBJ2-3 TRBV19 once NA CASSKPGPQRTDTQYF TGTGCCAGTAGTAAGCCGGGCCCCCAACGAACAGATACGCAGTATTTT
TRBJ2-5 TRBV28 NA NA CASSLPTGAAQETQYF TGTGCCAGCAGTTTACCGACCGGCGCCGCACAAGAGACCCAGTACTTC
TRBJ2-3 TRBV11-2 once NA CASSPPGDTQYF TGTGCCAGCAGCCCGCCCGGGGATACGCAGTATTTT
TRBJ2-5 TRBV10-3 NA TRBD2 CATRTSSFETQYF TGTGCCACCAGGACTAGCAGCTTCGAGACCCAGTACTTC
TRBJ1-1 TRBV23-1 NA TRBD1 CASPRAGQGPMCTEAFF TGCGCCAGCCCGAGGGCGGGACAGGGCCCGATGTGCACTGAAGCTTTCTTT
TRBJ2-1 TRBV4-1 NA TRBD2 CASSHGTSGSGYEQFF TGCGCCAGCAGCCATGGGACTAGCGGGAGTGGCTATGAGCAGTTCTTC
TRBJ1-2 TRBV29-1 NA NA CSVDPSAAYGYTF TGCAGCGTTGACCCCAGCGCAGCCTATGGCTACACCTTC
TRBJ2-7 TRBV4-2 NA NA CASSQAEDRGFPYEQYF TGTGCCAGCAGCCAAGCGGAGGACAGAGGGTTCCCCTACGAGCAGTACTTC
TRBJ2-3 TRBV7-6 NA TRBD2 CASSTRPGTSGRTDTQYF TGTGCCAGCAGCACGAGACCCGGGACTAGCGGGAGAACAGATACGCAGTATTTT
TRBJ1-4 TRBV5-6 NA NA CASSSPVGPGKLFF TGTGCCAGCAGCTCTCCCGTGGGCCCTGGAAAACTGTTTTTT
TRBJ2-7 TRBV5-1 NA NA CASSRARGDRSYEQYF TGCGCCAGCAGTAGGGCTCGAGGAGATCGCTCCTACGAGCAGTACTTC
TRBJ2-1 TRBV19 NA TRBD2 CASSPRGGGDYNEQFF TGTGCCAGTAGTCCCCGGGGGGGCGGGGACTACAATGAGCAGTTCTTC
TRBJ2-2 TRBV5-1 NA NA CATTEEGHGELFF TGCGCCACCACCGAGGAGGGTCACGGGGAGCTGTTTTTT
TRBJ1-4 TRBV28 NA TRBD1 CASSFRQGAEKLFF TGTGCCAGCAGTTTTAGGCAGGGGGCTGAAAAACTGTTTTTT
TRBJ2-7 TRBV19 NA TRBD1 CASSMSPRTGSSYEQYF TGTGCCAGTAGTATGTCCCCTCGGACAGGGAGCTCCTACGAGCAGTACTTC
TRBJ1-4 TRBV7-9 NA NA CASSLGPGSSNEKLFF TGTGCCAGCAGCTTAGGCCCAGGGTCCTCTAATGAAAAACTGTTTTTT
TRBJ2-3 TRBV14 once NA CASSPGTPRTDTQYF TGTGCCAGCAGTCCCGGGACTCCCCGCACAGATACGCAGTATTTT
TRBJ2-1 TRBV4-1 NA NA CASSHRSEQFF TGCGCCAGCAGCCATCGTAGTGAGCAGTTCTTC
TRBJ2-1 TRBV7-9 NA NA CASSAPEGGNSYNEQFF TGTGCCAGCAGCGCCCCCGAGGGGGGGAACTCCTACAATGAGCAGTTCTTC
TRBJ2-1 TRBV11-2 NA TRBD2 CASRGGLAGVWDYNEQFF TGTGCCAGCCGAGGCGGACTAGCGGGAGTTTGGGACTACAATGAGCAGTTCTTC
TRBJ2-2 TRBV7-3 NA TRBD2 CASSPRTSGRETGELFF TGTGCCAGCAGCCCGCGGACTAGCGGGAGGGAAACCGGGGAGCTGTTTTTT
TRBJ1-2 TRBV6-1 NA TRBD1 CASVAGQGNGYTF TGTGCCAGCGTAGCAGGACAGGGGAATGGCTACACCTTC
TRBJ1-2 TRBV4-1 few NA CASSQAGKGFGGYTF TGCGCCAGCAGCCAAGCAGGGAAAGGGTTCGGTGGCTACACCTTC
TRBJ1-5 TRBV4-1 NA NA CASSQYRRVQPQHF TGCGCCAGCAGCCAGTATCGCAGAGTTCAGCCCCAGCATTTT
TRBJ2-5 TRBV2 NA TRBD2 CASSEAQGLAGGEETQYF TGTGCCAGCAGTGAAGCGCAGGGGCTAGCGGGTGGGGAAGAGACCCAGTACTTC
TRBJ2-7 TRBV4-1 NA TRBD2 CASSQGVAGGPSYEQYF TGCGCCAGCAGCCAGGGCGTAGCGGGAGGGCCCTCCTACGAGCAGTACTTC
TRBJ2-2 TRBV5-1 NA TRBD2 CASSHAGSGRAGELFF TGCGCCAGCAGCCATGCGGGGAGCGGGAGAGCCGGGGAGCTGTTTTTT
TRBJ2-3 TRBV7-8 NA NA CASSLTLKQLITPPDTQYF TGTGCCAGCAGCTTAACCCTAAAACAACTAATAACCCCTCCAGATACGCAGTATTTT
TRBJ2-7 TRBV5-1 once NA CASSEVPTVPYEQYF TGCGCCAGCAGCGAGGTCCCGACGGTCCCCTACGAGCAGTACTTC
TRBJ1-3 TRBV12-5 NA NA CASGLDRFGNTIYF TGTGCTAGTGGTTTGGACAGGTTTGGAAACACCATATATTTT
TRBJ2-6 TRBV25-1 NA NA CASSEGGDSEAGANVLTF TGTGCCAGCAGTGAAGGAGGGGACTCGGAGGCTGGGGCCAACGTCCTGACTTTC
TRBJ1-3 TRBV25-1 NA TRBD1 CASSVDRAGNTIYF TGTGCCAGCAGTGTAGACAGGGCTGGAAACACCATATATTTT
TRBJ2-2 TRBV27 NA TRBD2 CASSLCLPSGRAGELFF TGTGCCAGCAGTTTGTGTTTGCCTAGCGGGAGGGCCGGGGAGCTGTTTTTT